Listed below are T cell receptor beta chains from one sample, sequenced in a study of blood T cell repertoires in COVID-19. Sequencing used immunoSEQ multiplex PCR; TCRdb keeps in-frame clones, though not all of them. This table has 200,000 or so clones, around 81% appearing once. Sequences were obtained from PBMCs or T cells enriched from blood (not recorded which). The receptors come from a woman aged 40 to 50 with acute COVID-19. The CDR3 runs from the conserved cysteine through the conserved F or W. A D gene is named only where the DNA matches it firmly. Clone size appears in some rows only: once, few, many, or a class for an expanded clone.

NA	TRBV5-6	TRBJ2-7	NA	TGTGCCAGCAGCTTGGGCGGGAACTACGAGCAGTACTTC	CASSLGGNYEQYF
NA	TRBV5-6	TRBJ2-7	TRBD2	TGTGCCAGCAGCTTGGAGGGACTAGCGGGCACCTACGAGCAGTACTTC	CASSLEGLAGTYEQYF
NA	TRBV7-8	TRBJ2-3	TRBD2	TGTGCCAGCAGCTTAGAACGGGCTAGCGGTTCGTTAGATACGCAGTATTTT	CASSLERASGSLDTQYF
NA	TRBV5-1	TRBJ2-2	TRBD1	TGCGCCAGCAGGGGCCGGGGACAGGGGGGCGGGGAGCTGTTTTTT	CASRGRGQGGGELFF
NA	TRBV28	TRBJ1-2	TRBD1	TGTGCCAGCAGGCGCCAGAGGGGGCGGGATGGCTACACCTTC	CASRRQRGRDGYTF
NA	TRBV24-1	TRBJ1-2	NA	TGTGCCACCAGTGACCAGCGGGAATGGGGTGGCTACACCTTC	CATSDQREWGGYTF
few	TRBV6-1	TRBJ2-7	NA	TGTGCCAGCAGTGAAGCGACCGGGATAACCTACGAGCAGTACTTC	CASSEATGITYEQYF
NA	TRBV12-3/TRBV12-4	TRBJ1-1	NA	TGTGCCAGCAGTTTGGCAGGGAACACTGAAGCTTTCTTT	CASSLAGNTEAFF
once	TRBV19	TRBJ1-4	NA	TGTGCCAGTAGCCTCGGACAGACAACTAATGAAAAACTGTTTTTT	CASSLGQTTNEKLFF
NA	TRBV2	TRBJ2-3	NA	TGTGCCAGCAAACAGGAAAGCACAGATACGCAGTATTTT	CASKQESTDTQYF
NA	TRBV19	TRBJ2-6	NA	TGTGCCAGCCGTTGGGGGGATTTCCTCTCTGGGGCCAACGTCCTGACTTTC	CASRWGDFLSGANVLTF
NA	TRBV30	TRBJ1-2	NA	TGTGCCTGGAGTACCGGGAACCAGGTTTTCGGTCGCTACACCTTC	CAWSTGNQVFGRYTF
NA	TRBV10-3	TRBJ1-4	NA	TGTGCCATCAGTGAACTAGGGAGTGCAACTAATGAAAAACTGTTTTTT	CAISELGSATNEKLFF
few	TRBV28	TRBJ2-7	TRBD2	TGTGCCAGCAGTTTTCCGGGACTAGCGGGAGTCTACGAGCAGTACTTC	CASSFPGLAGVYEQYF
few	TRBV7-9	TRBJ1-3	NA	TGTGCCAGCAGCCGAGGACAGAGCTCTGGAAACACCATATATTTT	CASSRGQSSGNTIYF
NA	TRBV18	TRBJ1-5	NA	TGTGCCAGCTCACCAGACTATAGCAATCAGCCCCAGCATTTT	CASSPDYSNQPQHF
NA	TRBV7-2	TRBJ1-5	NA	TGTGCCAGCAGCCCCTCGGGTGGCAGAAGCAATCAGCCCCAGCATTTT	CASSPSGGRSNQPQHF
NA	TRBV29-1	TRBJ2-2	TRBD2	TGCAGCGTTTGGAGTGGGGGGGAGGCCGGGGAGCTGTTTTTT	CSVWSGGEAGELFF
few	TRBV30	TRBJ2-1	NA	TGTGCCTGGAGTCCCTCAACAGGGAATGAGCAGTTCTTC	CAWSPSTGNEQFF
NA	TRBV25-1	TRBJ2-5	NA	TGTGCCAGCAGGGACTACAGACAAGAGACCCAGTACTTC	CASRDYRQETQYF
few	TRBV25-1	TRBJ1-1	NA	TGTGCCAGCAGCTCGACAGGGAACACTGAAGCTTTCTTT	CASSSTGNTEAFF
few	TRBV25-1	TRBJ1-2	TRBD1	TGTGCCAGCAGGGCAGGGGGCGGAAACTATGGCTACACCTTC	CASRAGGGNYGYTF
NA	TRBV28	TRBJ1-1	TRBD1	TGTGCCAGCAGTGTAACTCAGGGGGTCCGAACTGAAGCTTTCTTT	CASSVTQGVRTEAFF
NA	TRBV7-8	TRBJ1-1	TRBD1	TGTGCCAGCAGCTTAGTGGGGACAGGCCACACTGAAGCTTTCTTT	CASSLVGTGHTEAFF
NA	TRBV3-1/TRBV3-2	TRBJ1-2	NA	TGTGCCAGCAGCCCCCGCCGCCAGTTCTATGGCTACACCTTC	CASSPRRQFYGYTF
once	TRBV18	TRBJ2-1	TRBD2	TGTGCCAGCTCACCCCTCGAGGCGGGAGGCTACAATGAGCAGTTCTTC	CASSPLEAGGYNEQFF
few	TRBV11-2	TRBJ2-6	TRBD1	TGTGCCAGCAGCTTAAACAGGGGGCATGGGGCCAACGTCCTGACTTTC	CASSLNRGHGANVLTF
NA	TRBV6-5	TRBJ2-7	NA	TGTGCCACCCGCCCCGGGGCCTACGAGCAGTACTTC	CATRPGAYEQYF
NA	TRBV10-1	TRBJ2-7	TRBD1	TGCGCCAGCAGTGAGTCGGGACAGGGGTCCCACGAGCAGTACTTC	CASSESGQGSHEQYF
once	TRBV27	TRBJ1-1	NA	TGTGCCAGCAGTAACTGGACAACAACGAACACTGAAGCTTTCTTT	CASSNWTTTNTEAFF
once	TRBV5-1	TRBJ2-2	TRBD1	TGCGCCAGCAGCTTGATGAGACAGGGCGCCGGGGAGCTGTTTTTT	CASSLMRQGAGELFF
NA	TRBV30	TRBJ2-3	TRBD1	TGTGCCTGGAGTGATACAGGGGTGGTCACAGATACGCAGTATTTT	CAWSDTGVVTDTQYF
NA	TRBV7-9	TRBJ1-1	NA	TGTGCCAGCAGCTTAAGGGCAGGAGGGAACACTGAAGCTTTCTTT	CASSLRAGGNTEAFF
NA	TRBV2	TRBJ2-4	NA	TGTGCCAGCAGGGCGACGTACAGGATCCTAGCCAAAAACATTCAGTACTTC	CASRATYRILAKNIQYF
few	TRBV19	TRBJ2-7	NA	TGTGCCAGTAGTAATACACCCCGGGCGGGCGAGCAGTACTTC	CASSNTPRAGEQYF
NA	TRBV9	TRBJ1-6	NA	TGTGCCAGCAGCTCCTCGACAGCATTTAATTCACCCCTCCACTTT	CASSSSTAFNSPLHF
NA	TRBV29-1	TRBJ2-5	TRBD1	TGCAGCGGACAGGGGGAAGAGACCCAGTACTTC	CSGQGEETQYF
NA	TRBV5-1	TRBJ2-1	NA	TGCGCCAGCAGCTTGGGGACAGCCAATGAGCAGTTCTTC	CASSLGTANEQFF
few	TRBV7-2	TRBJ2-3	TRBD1	TGTGCCAGCAGCTTGGGGGGACAGGGTTCCACAGATACGCAGTATTTT	CASSLGGQGSTDTQYF
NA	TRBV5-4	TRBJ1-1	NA	TGTGCCAGCAGCCCCCAGACAGGTGCATGGGGCACTGAAGCTTTCTTT	CASSPQTGAWGTEAFF
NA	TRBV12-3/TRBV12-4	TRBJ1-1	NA	TGTGCCAGCAGTTTATTAGGGGGCACTGAAGCTTTCTTT	CASSLLGGTEAFF
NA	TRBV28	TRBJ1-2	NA	TGTGCCAGCAGTCCATGGGGGGAGAGATATGGCTACACCTTC	CASSPWGERYGYTF
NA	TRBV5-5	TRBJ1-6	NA	TGTGCCAGCAGCTCGTCAGGGCAAAATTCACCCCTCCACTTT	CASSSSGQNSPLHF
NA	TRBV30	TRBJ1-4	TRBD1	TGTGCCTGGAGCACAACAGGGGGTTTTGGAAAACTGTTTTTT	CAWSTTGGFGKLFF
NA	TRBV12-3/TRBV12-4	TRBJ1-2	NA	TGTGCCAGCAGTTTGAACAGGGACGGCTACACCTTC	CASSLNRDGYTF
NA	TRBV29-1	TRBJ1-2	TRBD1	TGCAGCGTTAACAGGGGGCCCTATGGCTACACCTTC	CSVNRGPYGYTF
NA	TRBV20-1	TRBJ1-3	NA	TGCAGTGCTAGTAGGCCCCCCGGGGCTGGAAACACCATATATTTT	CSASRPPGAGNTIYF
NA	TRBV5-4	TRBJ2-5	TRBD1	TGTGCCAGCAGCTACTGGACAGGCCCTCAAGAGACCCAGTACTTC	CASSYWTGPQETQYF